This paragraph covers one T cell receptor beta chain sequence. The data belong to a study of T cell changes during pregnancy in multiple sclerosis. Produced via immunoSEQ multiplex PCR; TCRdb's table is partial and in-frame only. The sample yields fewer than 85,000 clones, over 90% seen once. Sequencing was performed on peripheral blood, taken in the second trimester of pregnancy. This receptor was taken from a female donor with multiple sclerosis, enrolled in a pregnancy study.

DNA for the CDR3: TGTGCCAGCAGTTTAAGTCCCCCTAGTTTCTATGGCTACACCTTC. This codes for CASSLSPPSFYGYTF. The V and J genes are TRBV27 and TRBJ1-2, with unresolved D. The length of the CDR3 is 15 residues. Germline CDR1 is MNHEY and CDR2 is SMNVEV (reference sequence). Trimming stripped 2 bases from V and 4 bases from J, with 14 bases between.